One T cell receptor beta chain is described in this entry. Its specificity is unknown. This specimen belongs to a study of response to subunit inactivated influenza vaccine. TCRdb fed the RT-PCR reads into MiXCR, producing one record per CDR3 protein. The profile covers about 540,000 distinct CDR3 sequences, with approximately 20% appearing a single time and roughly 2.8% taken by the ten largest. CDR3 size: 18 residues. After removal of 2 bases from V and 0 bases from J, the junction contained 8 bases not matched to a gene. From germline, CDR1 is KGHSH and CDR2 LQKENI. Findings and caveats of the study: T cells newly recruited by each seasonal influenza vaccination are few, the authors suggested.

This sample also belongs to another study, concerning T cells expressing NK-cell markers. That source adds: UMI-tagged 5'RACE template switching yielded the TCR beta cDNA. Eight donors were sequenced, of whom seven were HCMV-seropositive, while the remaining one was HCMV-seronegative. Several of the donors also had these clonotypes leading their CD3+CD56-NKG2C+ fraction.

The source was CD4+ T cells sorted from PBMCs, collected approximately 13 days after vaccination. The receptor was isolated from a middle-aged man who received an inactivated influenza vaccine. The rearrangement uses TRBV18 and TRBJ2-1; 9 bases line up with TRBD2. The DNA for the CDR3 is TGTGCCAGCTCACCAAAACTGAGGACTAGCGCCTCCTACAATGAGCAGTTCTTC. As protein: CASSPKLRTSASYNEQFF.